The entry below gives a single T cell receptor (beta chain) sequence along with its context. Profiled with immunoSEQ multiplex PCR; TCRdb holds only in-frame clones, not every one. Counted here are about 440,000 clones, 90% occurring once; the ten biggest clones make up around 0.6%. The data stem from a study of blood T cell repertoires in COVID-19. Study in general: PBMCs, B-cell-depleted T cells, or T cells were the source of the cDNA or gDNA that made up the material.

The CDR3 has 12 amino acids. The germline V gene encodes CDR1 MNHEY and CDR2 SMNVEV (reference sequence). V lost 6 bases, J lost 3 bases, and 6 bases lay in between. Sequencing was carried out using PBMCs or T cells enriched from blood (not recorded which). The V gene is TRBV27, the J gene TRBJ2-1, with D maybe TRBD2 (5 bases). This clonotype originated in a man aged 18 to 29 who had recovered from COVID-19. The CDR3 DNA reads TGTGCCAGCAGCGACTACTACAATGAGCAGTTCTTC. It codes for CASSDYYNEQFF.